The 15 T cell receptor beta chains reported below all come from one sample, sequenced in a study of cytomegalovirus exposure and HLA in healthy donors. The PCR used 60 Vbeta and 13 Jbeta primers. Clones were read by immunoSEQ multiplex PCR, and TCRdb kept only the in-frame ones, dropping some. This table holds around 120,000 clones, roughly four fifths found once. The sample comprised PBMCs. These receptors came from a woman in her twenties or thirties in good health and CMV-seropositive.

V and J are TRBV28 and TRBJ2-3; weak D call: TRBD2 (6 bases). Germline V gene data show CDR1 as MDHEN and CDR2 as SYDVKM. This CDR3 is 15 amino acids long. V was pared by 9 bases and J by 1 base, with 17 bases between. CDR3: CASPPRDLRTDTQYF. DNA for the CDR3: TGTGCCAGTCCACCCCGGGACTTACGCACAGATACGCAGTATTTT.

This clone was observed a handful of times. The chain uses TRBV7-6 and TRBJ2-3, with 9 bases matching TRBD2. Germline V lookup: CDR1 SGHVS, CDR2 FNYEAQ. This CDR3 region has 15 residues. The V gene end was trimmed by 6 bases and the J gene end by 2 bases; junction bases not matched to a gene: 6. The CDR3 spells CASSGAGGITDTQYF. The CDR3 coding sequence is TGTGCCAGCAGTGGGGCGGGGGGGATCACAGATACGCAGTATTTT.

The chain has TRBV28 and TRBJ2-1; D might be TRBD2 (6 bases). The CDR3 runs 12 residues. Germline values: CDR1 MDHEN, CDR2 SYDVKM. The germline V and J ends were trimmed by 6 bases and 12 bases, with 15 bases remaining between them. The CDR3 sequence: CASRGLVRGQFF. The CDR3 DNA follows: TGTGCCAGCAGGGGACTGGTCCGGGGGCAGTTCTTC.

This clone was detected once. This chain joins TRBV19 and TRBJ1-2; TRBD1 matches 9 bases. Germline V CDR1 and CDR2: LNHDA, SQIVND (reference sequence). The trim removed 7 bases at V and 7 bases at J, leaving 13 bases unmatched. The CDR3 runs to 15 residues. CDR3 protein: CASTRDRVGSGGYTF. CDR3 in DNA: TGTGCCAGTACCAGGGACAGGGTTGGGTCTGGTGGCTACACCTTC.

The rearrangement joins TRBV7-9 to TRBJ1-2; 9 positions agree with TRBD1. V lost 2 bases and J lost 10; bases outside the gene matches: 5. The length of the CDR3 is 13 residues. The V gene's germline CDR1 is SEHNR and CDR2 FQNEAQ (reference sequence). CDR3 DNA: TGTGCCAGCAGCTTACCCACAGGGGGCGACTACACCTTC. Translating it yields CASSLPTGGDYTF.

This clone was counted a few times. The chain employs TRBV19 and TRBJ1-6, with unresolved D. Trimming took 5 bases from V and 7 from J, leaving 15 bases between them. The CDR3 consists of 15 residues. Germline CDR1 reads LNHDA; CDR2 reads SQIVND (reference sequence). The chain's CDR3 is CASSRESPGNSPLHF. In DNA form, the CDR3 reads TGTGCCAGTAGTCGAGAAAGTCCAGGAAATTCACCCCTCCACTTT.

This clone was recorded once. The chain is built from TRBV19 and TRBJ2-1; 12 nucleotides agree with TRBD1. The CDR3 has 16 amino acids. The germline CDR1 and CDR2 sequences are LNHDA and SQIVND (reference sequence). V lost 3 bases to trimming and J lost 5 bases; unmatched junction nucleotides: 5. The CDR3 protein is CASSIQGQGAHNEQFF. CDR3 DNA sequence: TGTGCCAGTAGTATTCAGGGACAGGGGGCCCACAATGAGCAGTTCTTC.

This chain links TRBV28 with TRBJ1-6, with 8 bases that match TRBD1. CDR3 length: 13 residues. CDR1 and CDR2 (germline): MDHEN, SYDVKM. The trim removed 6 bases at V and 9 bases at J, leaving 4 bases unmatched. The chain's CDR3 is CASRDRGFSPLHF. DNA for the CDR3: TGTGCCAGCAGAGACAGGGGATTTTCACCCCTCCACTTT.

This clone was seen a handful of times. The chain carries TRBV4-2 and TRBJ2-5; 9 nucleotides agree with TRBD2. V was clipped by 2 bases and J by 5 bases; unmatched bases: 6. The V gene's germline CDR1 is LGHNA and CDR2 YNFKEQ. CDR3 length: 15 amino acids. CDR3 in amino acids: CASSQQRGEGETQYF. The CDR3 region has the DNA TGTGCCAGCAGCCAACAGCGGGGGGAGGGTGAGACCCAGTACTTC.

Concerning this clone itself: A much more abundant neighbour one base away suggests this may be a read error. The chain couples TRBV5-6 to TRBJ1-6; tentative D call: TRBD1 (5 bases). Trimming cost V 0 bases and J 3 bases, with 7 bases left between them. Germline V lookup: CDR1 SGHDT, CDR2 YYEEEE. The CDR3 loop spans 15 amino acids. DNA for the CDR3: TGTGCCAGCAGCTTGGGGCAGGGCTATAATTCACCCCTCCACTTT. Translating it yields CASSLGQGYNSPLHF.

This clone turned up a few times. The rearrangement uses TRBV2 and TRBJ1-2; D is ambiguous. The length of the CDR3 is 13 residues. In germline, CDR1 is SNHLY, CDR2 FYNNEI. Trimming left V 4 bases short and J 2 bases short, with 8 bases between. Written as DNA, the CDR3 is TGTGCCAGCAGTGTGATAGAGAACTATGGCTACACCTTC. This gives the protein CASSVIENYGYTF.

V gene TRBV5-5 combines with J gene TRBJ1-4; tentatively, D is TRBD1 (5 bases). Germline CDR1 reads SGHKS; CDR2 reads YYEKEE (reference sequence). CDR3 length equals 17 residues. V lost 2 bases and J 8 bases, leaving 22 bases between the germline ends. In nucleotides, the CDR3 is TGTGCCAGCAGCTTTAGTCCCGGCGGGACCTCCTCCGAAAAACTGTTTTTT. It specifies CASSFSPGGTSSEKLFF.

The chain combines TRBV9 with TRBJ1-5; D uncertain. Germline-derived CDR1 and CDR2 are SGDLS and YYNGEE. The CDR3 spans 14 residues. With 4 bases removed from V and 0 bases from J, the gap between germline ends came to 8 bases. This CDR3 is CASSPGVSNQPQHF. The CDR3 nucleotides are TGTGCCAGCAGCCCCGGGGTTAGCAATCAGCCCCAGCATTTT.

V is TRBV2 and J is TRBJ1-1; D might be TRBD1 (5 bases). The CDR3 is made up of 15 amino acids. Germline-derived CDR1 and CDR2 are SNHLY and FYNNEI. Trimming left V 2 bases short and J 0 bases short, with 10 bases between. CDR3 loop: CASSEQGSVNTEAFF. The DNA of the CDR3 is TGTGCCAGCAGTGAACAGGGAAGCGTGAACACTGAAGCTTTCTTT.

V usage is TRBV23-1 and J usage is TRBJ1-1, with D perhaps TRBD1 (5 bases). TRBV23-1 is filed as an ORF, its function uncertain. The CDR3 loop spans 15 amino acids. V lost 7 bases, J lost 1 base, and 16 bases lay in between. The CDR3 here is CASTSPGGGNTEAFF. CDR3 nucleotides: TGCGCCAGCACCTCCCCGGGCGGGGGGAACACTGAAGCTTTCTTT.